This is a list of T cell receptor beta chains from one sample in a study of PD-1 and CTLA-4 blockade in melanoma. Clones were read by immunoSEQ multiplex PCR, and TCRdb kept only the in-frame ones, dropping some. The sample records about 32,000 clones, 88% being singletons. This specimen was CD8+ T cells from peripheral blood, taken from a patient given anti-PD-1 treatment. The receptors stem from a human donor with melanoma. CDR3s include the opening cysteine and the closing phenylalanine or tryptophan. D genes are given only for firm matches. Size tells how often a clone was seen (once, few, many) or the class of an expanded clone, and some rows leave it out.

abundance: NA; j_gene: TRBJ1-1; d_gene: NA; v_gene: TRBV7-9; CDR3aa: CASSLVAGNTEAFF; CDR3nt: TGTGCCAGCAGCTTAGTCGCGGGGAACACTGAAGCTTTCTTT
abundance: NA; j_gene: TRBJ2-6; d_gene: NA; v_gene: TRBV7-9; CDR3aa: CASSLAKTGANVLTF; CDR3nt: TGTGCCAGCAGCTTAGCCAAAACTGGGGCCAACGTCCTGACTTTC
abundance: NA; j_gene: TRBJ2-3; d_gene: NA; v_gene: TRBV2; CDR3aa: CASGTGSDTQYF; CDR3nt: TGTGCCAGCGGAACGGGTTCAGATACGCAGTATTTT
abundance: NA; j_gene: TRBJ1-1; d_gene: NA; v_gene: TRBV6-5; CDR3aa: CASSYSRGAGTEAFF; CDR3nt: TGTGCCAGCAGTTACTCGCGGGGGGCTGGCACTGAAGCTTTCTTT
abundance: NA; j_gene: TRBJ2-1; d_gene: NA; v_gene: TRBV4-2; CDR3aa: CASSPGLLADEQFF; CDR3nt: TGTGCCAGCAGCCCCGGCTTGCTAGCCGATGAGCAGTTCTTC
abundance: NA; j_gene: TRBJ1-1; d_gene: NA; v_gene: TRBV19; CDR3aa: CASSASGIEAFF; CDR3nt: TGTGCCAGTAGTGCCTCAGGGATTGAAGCTTTCTTT
abundance: NA; j_gene: TRBJ2-2; d_gene: TRBD2; v_gene: TRBV27; CDR3aa: CASSLPPGLAATGELFF; CDR3nt: TGTGCCAGCAGTCTCCCTCCGGGACTAGCGGCCACCGGGGAGCTGTTTTTT
abundance: NA; j_gene: TRBJ2-7; d_gene: NA; v_gene: TRBV29-1; CDR3aa: CSVPQGNEQYF; CDR3nt: TGCAGCGTCCCCCAGGGTAACGAGCAGTACTTC
abundance: NA; j_gene: TRBJ1-1; d_gene: TRBD1; v_gene: TRBV14; CDR3aa: CASSVPQGDTEAFF; CDR3nt: TGTGCCAGCAGCGTTCCCCAGGGGGACACTGAAGCTTTCTTT
abundance: NA; j_gene: TRBJ1-4; d_gene: NA; v_gene: TRBV6-5; CDR3aa: CASSYSGATNEKLFF; CDR3nt: TGTGCCAGCAGTTACTCTGGTGCAACTAATGAAAAACTGTTTTTT
abundance: NA; j_gene: TRBJ2-5; d_gene: NA; v_gene: TRBV14; CDR3aa: CASKSLYQETQYF; CDR3nt: TGTGCCAGCAAATCCCTGTACCAAGAGACCCAGTACTTC
abundance: NA; j_gene: TRBJ1-2; d_gene: NA; v_gene: TRBV4-1; CDR3aa: CASSPGYGYTF; CDR3nt: TGCGCCAGCAGCCCCGGGTATGGCTACACCTTC
abundance: once; j_gene: TRBJ1-2; d_gene: NA; v_gene: TRBV7-9; CDR3aa: CASSFVQGGLGYTF; CDR3nt: TGTGCCAGCAGCTTTGTGCAGGGCGGGCTTGGCTACACCTTC
abundance: NA; j_gene: TRBJ2-7; d_gene: TRBD2; v_gene: TRBV29-1; CDR3aa: CSVEDIREGSYEQYF; CDR3nt: TGCAGCGTTGAAGATATCAGGGAGGGTTCCTACGAGCAGTACTTC